This is a list of T cell receptor beta chains from one sample in a study of a mutant IDH1 vaccine in newly diagnosed glioma. Assay used: immunoSEQ multiplex PCR; TCRdb lists only in-frame clones, some missing. The profile shows around 80,000 clones, approximately 85% of them singletons. Their cognate antigens are unknown. Material: PBMCs, obtained from a glioma patient whose treatment included an IDH1 peptide vaccine. These receptors came from a woman aged 50 to 60 with glioma. Each CDR3 is given with its conserved first and last residue. The D gene is left open where the match is weak. Size tells how often a clone was seen (once, few, many) or the class of an expanded clone, and some rows leave it out.

clone size: NA
D gene: NA
J gene: TRBJ1-3
V gene: TRBV28
CDR3 protein: CASSPGQSEGTIYF
CDR3 DNA: TGTGCCAGCAGTCCAGGACAGTCGGAGGGCACCATATATTTT

clone size: once
D gene: NA
J gene: TRBJ2-7
V gene: TRBV11-2
CDR3 protein: CASSSRTVSYEQYF
CDR3 DNA: TGTGCCAGCAGCTCCCGGACGGTTTCCTACGAGCAGTACTTC

clone size: NA
D gene: NA
J gene: TRBJ1-5
V gene: TRBV6-1
CDR3 protein: CASSADLNSNQPQHF
CDR3 DNA: TGTGCCAGCAGTGCGGACTTAAATAGCAATCAGCCCCAGCATTTT

clone size: NA
D gene: TRBD1
J gene: TRBJ2-5
V gene: TRBV10-3
CDR3 protein: CAISPGQGSETQYF
CDR3 DNA: TGTGCCATCAGTCCGGGACAGGGGTCCGAGACCCAGTACTTC

clone size: NA
D gene: NA
J gene: TRBJ2-5
V gene: TRBV5-1
CDR3 protein: CASSPTSPETQYF
CDR3 DNA: TGCGCCAGCAGCCCAACTAGTCCGGAGACCCAGTACTTC

clone size: NA
D gene: TRBD1
J gene: TRBJ2-7
V gene: TRBV5-1
CDR3 protein: CASSSQGAISYEQYF
CDR3 DNA: TGCGCCAGCAGCTCGCAGGGGGCGATATCCTACGAGCAGTACTTC

clone size: once
D gene: TRBD1
J gene: TRBJ1-1
V gene: TRBV19
CDR3 protein: CASRGQGGIMNTEAFF
CDR3 DNA: TGTGCCAGTAGGGGACAGGGCGGGATTATGAACACTGAAGCTTTCTTT

clone size: NA
D gene: TRBD1
J gene: TRBJ1-4
V gene: TRBV28
CDR3 protein: CASSSPGQDHEKLFF
CDR3 DNA: TGTGCCAGCAGTTCGCCGGGACAGGATCACGAAAAACTGTTTTTT

clone size: NA
D gene: NA
J gene: TRBJ2-7
V gene: TRBV29-1
CDR3 protein: CSVHRLGSEQYF
CDR3 DNA: TGCAGCGTTCATCGGCTCGGGAGCGAGCAGTACTTC

clone size: NA
D gene: NA
J gene: TRBJ2-7
V gene: TRBV2
CDR3 protein: CASSEGRDTPYEQYF
CDR3 DNA: TGTGCCAGCAGTGAAGGGAGGGACACCCCCTACGAGCAGTACTTC

clone size: NA
D gene: TRBD2
J gene: TRBJ2-7
V gene: TRBV18
CDR3 protein: CASSPPAPGRAEQYF
CDR3 DNA: TGTGCCAGCTCACCACCGGCCCCTGGGAGGGCCGAGCAGTACTTC

clone size: few
D gene: TRBD2
J gene: TRBJ2-3
V gene: TRBV27
CDR3 protein: CASSLVGGLDTQYF
CDR3 DNA: TGTGCCAGCAGTTTAGTGGGAGGGTTAGATACGCAGTATTTT

clone size: NA
D gene: NA
J gene: TRBJ1-3
V gene: TRBV18
CDR3 protein: CASSPLGSNTIYF
CDR3 DNA: TGTGCCAGCTCACCACTAGGTTCCAACACCATATATTTT

clone size: NA
D gene: NA
J gene: TRBJ2-1
V gene: TRBV9
CDR3 protein: CASSAATGFHNEQFF
CDR3 DNA: TGTGCCAGCAGCGCGGCCACAGGGTTCCACAATGAGCAGTTCTTC

clone size: NA
D gene: TRBD1
J gene: TRBJ1-3
V gene: TRBV5-1
CDR3 protein: CASSFDRAVTNTIYF
CDR3 DNA: TGCGCCAGCAGCTTTGACAGGGCGGTTACGAACACCATATATTTT

clone size: NA
D gene: TRBD1
J gene: TRBJ1-6
V gene: TRBV30
CDR3 protein: CAWSVPSGQGLYSPLHF
CDR3 DNA: TGTGCCTGGAGTGTACCGTCCGGACAGGGGCTGTATTCACCCCTCCACTTT

clone size: NA
D gene: TRBD1
J gene: TRBJ1-1
V gene: TRBV9
CDR3 protein: CASSVGGQGMTEAFF
CDR3 DNA: TGTGCCAGCAGCGTAGGGGGACAGGGGATGACGGAAGCTTTCTTT

clone size: few
D gene: NA
J gene: TRBJ2-7
V gene: TRBV7-8
CDR3 protein: CASSPLALSSYEQYF
CDR3 DNA: TGTGCCAGCAGCCCGCTTGCACTGAGCTCCTACGAGCAGTACTTC

clone size: NA
D gene: NA
J gene: TRBJ2-2
V gene: TRBV27
CDR3 protein: CASRRLYRDPGELFF
CDR3 DNA: TGTGCCAGCAGGAGGCTTTACAGGGATCCCGGGGAGCTGTTTTTT

clone size: NA
D gene: NA
J gene: TRBJ1-5
V gene: TRBV27
CDR3 protein: CASSLGGAYQPQHF
CDR3 DNA: TGTGCCAGCAGTTTGGGGGGCGCGTATCAGCCCCAGCATTTT

clone size: NA
D gene: TRBD1
J gene: TRBJ2-1
V gene: TRBV5-1
CDR3 protein: CASSLEGQLIYNEQFF
CDR3 DNA: TGCGCCAGCAGCTTGGAGGGACAGCTTATCTACAATGAGCAGTTCTTC

clone size: NA
D gene: NA
J gene: TRBJ2-7
V gene: TRBV10-3
CDR3 protein: CAISEHTGWPYEQYF
CDR3 DNA: TGTGCCATCAGTGAACACACAGGGTGGCCCTACGAGCAGTACTTC

clone size: NA
D gene: TRBD1
J gene: TRBJ2-7
V gene: TRBV11-2
CDR3 protein: CASSLGTGGREQYF
CDR3 DNA: TGTGCCAGCAGCTTAGGGACAGGGGGCCGGGAGCAGTACTTC

clone size: once
D gene: NA
J gene: TRBJ1-4
V gene: TRBV5-5
CDR3 protein: CASSRGSREKLFF
CDR3 DNA: TGTGCCAGCAGTAGGGGGTCGAGGGAAAAACTGTTTTTT

clone size: NA
D gene: NA
J gene: TRBJ2-1
V gene: TRBV5-6
CDR3 protein: CASSWGTLTEQFF
CDR3 DNA: TGTGCCAGCAGCTGGGGGACTCTCACCGAGCAGTTCTTC

clone size: NA
D gene: NA
J gene: TRBJ2-3
V gene: TRBV9
CDR3 protein: CASSVNPGTTHTDTQYF
CDR3 DNA: TGTGCCAGCAGCGTAAATCCCGGAACGACTCACACAGATACGCAGTATTTT

clone size: NA
D gene: TRBD1
J gene: TRBJ1-1
V gene: TRBV19
CDR3 protein: CATHPLGDRGNTEAFF
CDR3 DNA: TGTGCCACCCACCCCCTAGGGGACAGGGGAAACACTGAAGCTTTCTTT

clone size: NA
D gene: NA
J gene: TRBJ1-5
V gene: TRBV28
CDR3 protein: CASSFGTLSNQPQHF
CDR3 DNA: TGTGCCAGCAGTTTCGGGACTCTTAGCAATCAGCCCCAGCATTTT

clone size: NA
D gene: NA
J gene: TRBJ2-1
V gene: TRBV27
CDR3 protein: CASSLRRYNEQFF
CDR3 DNA: TGTGCCAGCAGTTTACGGCGGTACAATGAGCAGTTCTTC

clone size: NA
D gene: TRBD2
J gene: TRBJ2-7
V gene: TRBV7-6
CDR3 protein: CASSWSGLAGVGEQYF
CDR3 DNA: TGTGCCAGCAGCTGGTCCGGACTAGCGGGAGTCGGAGAGCAGTACTTC

clone size: NA
D gene: TRBD1
J gene: TRBJ2-7
V gene: TRBV18
CDR3 protein: CASSPPDRVIIYEQYF
CDR3 DNA: TGTGCCAGCTCACCCCCAGACAGGGTAATAATTTACGAGCAGTACTTC

clone size: few
D gene: NA
J gene: TRBJ2-2
V gene: TRBV30
CDR3 protein: CAWNSRAGELFF
CDR3 DNA: TGTGCCTGGAACAGTCGGGCCGGGGAGCTGTTTTTT

clone size: NA
D gene: NA
J gene: TRBJ2-1
V gene: TRBV5-1
CDR3 protein: CASSWRSSYNEQFF
CDR3 DNA: TGCGCCAGCAGCTGGCGCAGCTCCTACAATGAGCAGTTCTTC

clone size: once
D gene: NA
J gene: TRBJ2-4
V gene: TRBV28
CDR3 protein: CASSPGGAGENIQYF
CDR3 DNA: TGTGCCAGCAGTCCCGGGGGTGCTGGCGAAAACATTCAGTACTTC